These 10 T cell receptor beta chains were all obtained from the same sample, sequenced in a study of blood T cell repertoires in COVID-19. Some clones are missing from TCRdb's copy, which holds only in-frame ones; the method was immunoSEQ multiplex PCR. The data contain 40,000 to 65,000 clones, approximately 84% of them singletons. The material sequenced was peripheral blood. The receptors come from a human donor in a cohort sampled during active COVID-19.

The V call is TRBV29-1, the J call TRBJ2-7; possible D gene TRBD1, 5 bases. Trimming shortened V by 1 base and J by 7 bases, and 20 bases separated the two germline ends. Germline CDR1 and CDR2: SQVTM and ANQGSEA. The CDR3 spans 15 residues. The CDR3 DNA follows: TGCAGCGTTGAAGTTCCGGCAGGGATAATAGGGGAGCAGTACTTC. It yields the protein CSVEVPAGIIGEQYF.

The chain links TRBV9 to TRBJ2-1, with TRBD2 identical over 7 bases. V gave up 4 bases and J gave up 9 bases; unmatched junction bases: 4. The CDR3 runs to 12 residues. Per the germline V gene, CDR1 is SGDLS and CDR2 is YYNGEE. CDR3 DNA: TGTGCCAGCAGCCTCTTAGCGGGTGAGCAGTTCTTC. This sequence encodes CASSLLAGEQFF.

This chain uses TRBV6-2 or TRBV6-3 with TRBJ1-1, with D unresolved. The germline V gene has CDR1 MNHEY and CDR2 SVGEGT. V shed 4 bases and J shed 4 bases, with 10 bases lying between them. The length of the CDR3 is 13 residues. CDR3 in DNA: TGTGCCAGCAGTTCGGGTCCTATCACTGAAGCTTTCTTT. Translating gives CASSSGPITEAFF.

The CDR3 DNA follows: TGTGCCAGCAGTGCTACAGGGGAGGAAAAACTGTTTTTT. Protein: CASSATGEEKLFF. The chain carries TRBV2 and TRBJ1-4; 7 bases are shared with TRBD1. The germline CDR1 and CDR2 sequences are SNHLY and FYNNEI. V gave up 4 bases and J gave up 8 bases; unmatched junction bases: 4. The CDR3 totals 13 residues.

The V gene is TRBV10-3, the J gene TRBJ2-1; unclear D gene. Germline values: CDR1 ENHRY, CDR2 SYGVKD. The CDR3 is 15 residues long. V was cut by 0 bases and J by 5 bases, with 11 bases left in between. CDR3 region: CAISESLDNDNEQFF. The DNA of the CDR3 is TGTGCCATCAGTGAGTCCCTCGACAACGACAATGAGCAGTTCTTC.

This clone was recorded many times. The chain couples TRBV10-2 to TRBJ2-7; perhaps TRBD2 as D (6 bases). The CDR3 runs 14 residues. The V gene's germline CDR1 is WSHSY and CDR2 SAAADI. The ends were cut back, 2 bases at V and 2 bases at J, with 10 bases in the middle. Written as DNA, the CDR3 is TGCGCCAGCAGTGAGACTAGCAGCGCCTACGAGCAGTACTTC. Encoded protein: CASSETSSAYEQYF.

The V call is TRBV7-8, the J call TRBJ2-2, with 7 bases that match TRBD1. This CDR3 spans 15 amino acids. Germline V gene sequence: CDR1 SGHVS, CDR2 FQNEAQ. Trimming took 7 bases from V and 1 from J; bases not matched to a gene: 6. The chain's CDR3 is CASTPGQRNTGELFF. CDR3 in DNA: TGTGCCAGCACCCCGGGACAGAGGAACACCGGGGAGCTGTTTTTT.

This clone was picked up a small number of times. V usage is TRBV5-1 and J usage is TRBJ1-6; D call uncertain. V lost 3 bases to trimming and J lost 10 bases, with 14 bases between them. CDR1 is SGHRS and CDR2 is YFSETQ in the germline V gene. There are 14 residues in the CDR3. The CDR3 protein is CASSSGSGNSPLHF. CDR3 nucleotide sequence: TGCGCCAGCAGCTCTGGCAGCGGGAACTCACCCCTCCACTTT. Based on the CDR3 plus reference TRBV5-1 and TRBJ1-6, the full variable domain is KAGVTQTPRYLIKTRGQQVTLSCSPISGHRSVSWYQQTPGQGLQFLFEYFSETQRNKGNFPGRFSGRQFSNSRSEMNVSTLELGDSALYLCASSSGSGNSPLHFGNGTRLTVT.

The J gene is TRBJ2-5, the V gene TRBV2, with D tentatively TRBD2 (7 bases). Germline CDR1 reads SNHLY; CDR2 reads FYNNEI. Trimming stripped 6 bases from V and 4 bases from J, with 12 bases between. This CDR3 comprises 13 residues. The CDR3 nucleotides are TGTGCCAGCAGGGGGGGGGCAGCAGAGACCCAGTACTTC. Amino acid sequence: CASRGGAAETQYF.

This clone appeared a few times. The chain employs TRBV7-2 and TRBJ1-4; D is unclear. The V end lost 1 base, the J end lost 2 bases, and 8 bases lay between the germline ends. Germline V gene data show CDR1 as SGHTA and CDR2 as FQGNSA. The CDR3 spans 15 residues. CDR3 nucleotides: TGTGCCAGCAGCTTAGTTTGGGAGACTAATGAAAAACTGTTTTTT. Translation gives CASSLVWETNEKLFF.